The clone carrying this T cell receptor beta chain was counted only a few times. The CDR3 loop spans 14 amino acids. From germline, CDR1 is SGHRS and CDR2 YFSETQ. Trimming took 4 bases from V and 11 from J, leaving 21 bases between them. These data belong to a study of radiotherapy plus CTLA-4 blockade in lung cancer. Study background: Patients showed objective responses in about 20% of cases, and disease control was achieved by 31%.

Assay used: immunoSEQ multiplex PCR; TCRdb lists only in-frame clones, some missing. The data hold tens of thousands of clones, with about four fifths observed a single time. The TCR was taken from a human donor with non-small cell lung cancer who had a partial response to radiotherapy plus ipilimumab. Some clones in this sample may be carry-over from other donors' samples. Sequenced material: peripheral blood, taken from a patient treated with radiotherapy plus ipilimumab. The rearrangement joins TRBV5-1 to TRBJ2-5; tentative D call: TRBD2 (6 bases). The CDR3 nucleotides are TGCGCCAGCAGCCCGGGACTCCGAGCTTGGGAGCAGTACTTC. Its protein is CASSPGLRAWEQYF.